This TCR beta chain is from a study of early T cells in non-severe SARS-CoV-2 infection. One entry per CDR3 protein, called by TCRdb with MiXCR from the 5' RACE reads. In the table there are about 83,000 distinct CDR3 sequences, about 14% of which are singletons. Losses at the gene ends were 4 bases for V and 4 bases for J; bases not matched to a gene: 2. This CDR3 has 13 amino acids. Germline CDR1 and CDR2: SGHDN and FVKESK. This chain joins TRBV14 and TRBJ1-2; the match to TRBD1 covers 8 bases. The sequenced sample consisted of whole blood. The clonotype originates from an adult who was a healthcare worker with PCR-confirmed SARS-CoV-2 infection or an uninfected control (not recorded which). CDR3 nucleotide sequence: TGTGCCAGCAGCCTCGGACAGGGCTATGGCTACACCTTC. Protein sequence: CASSLGQGYGYTF.